This T cell receptor beta chain came from a study of blood T cell repertoires in COVID-19. Using immunoSEQ multiplex PCR, the repertoire was profiled, and TCRdb retains in-frame clones only, with some absent. The repertoire consists of 330,000 or so clones, with roughly 86% occurring once and the leading ten covering about 0.94%. Germline V CDR1 and CDR2: PRHDT, FYEKMQ (reference sequence). There are 16 residues in the CDR3. J gave up 7 bases and V 2 bases, and 11 bases lay outside the gene matches. Sequencing used PBMCs or T cells enriched from blood (not recorded which). The receptor comes from a woman under 40 who had been exposed to COVID-19. The chain recombines TRBV13 with TRBJ2-1, with 7 nucleotides matching TRBD2. The DNA of the CDR3 is TGTGCCAGCAGCTTAAGGGCGGGAGAGATAGGGAATGAGCAGTTCTTC. As protein: CASSLRAGEIGNEQFF.